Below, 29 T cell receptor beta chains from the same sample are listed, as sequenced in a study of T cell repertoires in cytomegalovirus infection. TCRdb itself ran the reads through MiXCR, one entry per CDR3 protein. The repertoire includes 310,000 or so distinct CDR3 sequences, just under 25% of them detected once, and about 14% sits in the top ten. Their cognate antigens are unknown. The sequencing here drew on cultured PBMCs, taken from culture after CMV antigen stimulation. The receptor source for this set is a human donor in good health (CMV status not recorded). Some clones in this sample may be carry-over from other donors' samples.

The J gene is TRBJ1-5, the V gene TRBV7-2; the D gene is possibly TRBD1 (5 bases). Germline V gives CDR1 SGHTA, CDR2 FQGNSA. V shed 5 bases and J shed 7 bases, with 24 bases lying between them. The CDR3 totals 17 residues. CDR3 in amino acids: CASSPLTGSGRLQPQHF. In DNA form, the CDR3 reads TGTGCCAGCAGCCCATTAACCGGATCGGGACGGTTGCAGCCCCAGCATTTT.

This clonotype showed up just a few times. This chain's CDR3 is CASNFGGTYNEQFF. The CDR3 DNA sequence: TGTGCCAGTAACTTTGGCGGGACCTACAATGAGCAGTTCTTC. The chain employs TRBV19 and TRBJ2-1, with a weak D call TRBD2 (6 bases). Germline CDR1 is LNHDA and CDR2 is SQIVND (reference sequence). The CDR3 has 14 amino acids. V was pared by 7 bases and J by 2 bases, with 12 bases between. The full variable domain, completed using reference TRBV19 and TRBJ2-1, is DGGITQSPKYLFRKEGQNVTLSCEQNLNHDAMYWYRQDPGQGLRLIYYSQIVNDFQKGDIAEGYSVSREKKESFPLTVTSAQKNPTAFYLCASNFGGTYNEQFFGPGTRLTVL.

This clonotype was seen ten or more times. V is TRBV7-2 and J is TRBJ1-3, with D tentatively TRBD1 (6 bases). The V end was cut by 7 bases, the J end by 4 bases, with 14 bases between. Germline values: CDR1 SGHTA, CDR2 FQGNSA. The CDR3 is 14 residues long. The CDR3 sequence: CASTRTGFGNTIYF. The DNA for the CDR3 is TGTGCCAGCACCAGAACAGGGTTCGGAAACACCATATATTTT.

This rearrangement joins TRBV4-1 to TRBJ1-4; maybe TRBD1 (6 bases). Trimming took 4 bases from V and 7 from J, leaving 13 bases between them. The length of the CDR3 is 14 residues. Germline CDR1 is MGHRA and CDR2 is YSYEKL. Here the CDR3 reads CASSRQLGAEKLFF. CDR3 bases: TGCGCCAGCAGCCGCCAGCTGGGGGCTGAAAAACTGTTTTTT.

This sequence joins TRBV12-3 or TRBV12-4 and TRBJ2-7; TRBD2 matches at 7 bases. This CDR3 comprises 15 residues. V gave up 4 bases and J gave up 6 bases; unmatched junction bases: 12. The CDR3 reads CASSSWAGVSSEQYF. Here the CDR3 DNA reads TGTGCCAGCAGTTCGTGGGCGGGAGTCAGTAGCGAGCAGTACTTC.

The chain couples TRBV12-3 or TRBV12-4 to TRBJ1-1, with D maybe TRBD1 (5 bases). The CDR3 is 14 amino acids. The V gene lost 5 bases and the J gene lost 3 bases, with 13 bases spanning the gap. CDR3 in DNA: TGTGCCAGCAGTAAGACCCGGGGGGACACTGAAGCTTTCTTT. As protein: CASSKTRGDTEAFF.

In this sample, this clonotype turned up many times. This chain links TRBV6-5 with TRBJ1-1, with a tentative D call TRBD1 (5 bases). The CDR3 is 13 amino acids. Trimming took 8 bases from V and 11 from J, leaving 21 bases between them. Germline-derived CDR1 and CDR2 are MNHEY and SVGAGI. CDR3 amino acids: CASAKAGAREAFF. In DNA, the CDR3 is TGTGCCAGCGCCAAGGCCGGGGCGAGAGAGGCTTTCTTT.

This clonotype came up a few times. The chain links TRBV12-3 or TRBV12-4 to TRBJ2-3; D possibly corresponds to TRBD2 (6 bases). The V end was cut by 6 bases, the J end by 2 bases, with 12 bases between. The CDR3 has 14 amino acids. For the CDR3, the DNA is TGTGCCAGCAGCCCCAGGGACTTCACAGATACGCAGTATTTT. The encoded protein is CASSPRDFTDTQYF.

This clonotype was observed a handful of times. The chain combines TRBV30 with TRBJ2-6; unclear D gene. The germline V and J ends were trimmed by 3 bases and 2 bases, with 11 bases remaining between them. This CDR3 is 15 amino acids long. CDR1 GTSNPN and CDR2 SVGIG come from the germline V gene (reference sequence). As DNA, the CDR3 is TGTGCCTGGAGGTTGGTGGGGACTGGGGCCAACGTCCTGACTTTC. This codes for CAWRLVGTGANVLTF.

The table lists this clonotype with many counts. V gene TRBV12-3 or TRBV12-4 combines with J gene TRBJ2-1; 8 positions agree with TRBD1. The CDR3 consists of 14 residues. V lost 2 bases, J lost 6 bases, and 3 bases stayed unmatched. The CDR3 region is CASSLSGGGNEQFF. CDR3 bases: TGTGCCAGCAGTTTATCAGGGGGCGGCAATGAGCAGTTCTTC.

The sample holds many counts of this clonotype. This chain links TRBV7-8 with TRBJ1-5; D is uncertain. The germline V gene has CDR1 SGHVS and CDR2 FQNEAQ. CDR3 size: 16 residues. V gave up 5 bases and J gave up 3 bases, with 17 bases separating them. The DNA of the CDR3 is TGTGCCAGCAGCCTTATGGATCCAGGTCTCAATCAGCCCCAGCATTTT. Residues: CASSLMDPGLNQPQHF.

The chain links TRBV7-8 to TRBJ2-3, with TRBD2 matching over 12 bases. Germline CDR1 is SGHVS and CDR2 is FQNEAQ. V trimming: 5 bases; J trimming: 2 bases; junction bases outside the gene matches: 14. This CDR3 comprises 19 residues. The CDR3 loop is CASSRDPRLAGVATDTQYF. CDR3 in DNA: TGTGCCAGCAGCCGCGACCCGAGACTAGCGGGAGTGGCCACAGATACGCAGTATTTT.

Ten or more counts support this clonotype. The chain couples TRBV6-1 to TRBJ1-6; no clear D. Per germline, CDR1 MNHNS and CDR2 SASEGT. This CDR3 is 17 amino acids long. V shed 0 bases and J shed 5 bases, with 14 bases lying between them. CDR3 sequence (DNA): TGTGCCAGCAGTGAAGCGACGGGGTACCTAAATAATTCACCCCTCCACTTT. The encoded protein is CASSEATGYLNNSPLHF.

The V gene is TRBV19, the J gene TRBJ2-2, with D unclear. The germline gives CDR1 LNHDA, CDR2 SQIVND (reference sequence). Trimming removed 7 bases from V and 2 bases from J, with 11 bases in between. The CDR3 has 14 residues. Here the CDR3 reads CASTRAINTGELFF. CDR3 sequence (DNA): TGTGCCAGTACTCGCGCGATTAACACCGGGGAGCTGTTTTTT.

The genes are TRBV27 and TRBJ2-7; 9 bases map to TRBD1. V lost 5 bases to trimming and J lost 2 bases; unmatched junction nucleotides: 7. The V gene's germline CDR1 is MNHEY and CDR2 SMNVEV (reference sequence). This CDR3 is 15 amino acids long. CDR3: CASSPGQGRAYEQYF. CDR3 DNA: TGTGCCAGCAGTCCAGGACAGGGGAGGGCCTACGAGCAGTACTTC.

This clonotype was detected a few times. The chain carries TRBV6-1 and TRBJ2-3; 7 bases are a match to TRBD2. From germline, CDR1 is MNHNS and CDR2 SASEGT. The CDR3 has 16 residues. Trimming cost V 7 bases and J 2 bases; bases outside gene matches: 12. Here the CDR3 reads CASISSGRPYTDTQYF. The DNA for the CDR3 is TGTGCCAGCATATCTAGCGGAAGACCCTACACAGATACGCAGTATTTT.

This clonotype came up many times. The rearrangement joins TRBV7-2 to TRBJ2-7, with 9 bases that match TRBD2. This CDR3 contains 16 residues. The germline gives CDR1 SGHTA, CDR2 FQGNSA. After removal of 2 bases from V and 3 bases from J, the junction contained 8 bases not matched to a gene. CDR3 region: CASSLIGRGGRYEQYF. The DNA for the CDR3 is TGTGCCAGCAGCTTAATCGGGCGGGGGGGCCGCTACGAGCAGTACTTC.

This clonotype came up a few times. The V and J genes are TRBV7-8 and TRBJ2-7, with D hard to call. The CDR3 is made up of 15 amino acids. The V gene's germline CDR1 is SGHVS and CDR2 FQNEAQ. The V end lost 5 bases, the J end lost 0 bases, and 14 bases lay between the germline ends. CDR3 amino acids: CASSPKLRTSYEQYF. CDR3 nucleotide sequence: TGTGCCAGCAGCCCGAAACTTCGGACCTCCTACGAGCAGTACTTC.

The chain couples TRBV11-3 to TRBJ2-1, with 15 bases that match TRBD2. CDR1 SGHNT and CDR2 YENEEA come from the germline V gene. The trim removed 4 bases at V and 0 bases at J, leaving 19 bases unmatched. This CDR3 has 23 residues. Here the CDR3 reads CASSSPGTSGRTARGSSYNEQFF. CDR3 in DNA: TGTGCCAGCAGCTCGCCCGGGACTAGCGGGAGGACCGCACGGGGTAGCTCCTACAATGAGCAGTTCTTC. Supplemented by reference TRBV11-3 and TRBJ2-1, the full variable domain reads EAGVVQSPRYKIIEKKQPVAFWCNPISGHNTLYWYLQNLGQGPELLIRYENEEAVDDSQLPKDRFSAERLKGVDSTLKIQPAELGDSAVYLCASSSPGTSGRTARGSSYNEQFFGPGTRLTVL.

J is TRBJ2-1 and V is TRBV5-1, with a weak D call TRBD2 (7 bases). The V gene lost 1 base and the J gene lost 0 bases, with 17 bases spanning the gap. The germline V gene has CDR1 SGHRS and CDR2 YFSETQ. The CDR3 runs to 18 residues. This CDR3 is CASSLRGGTISSYNEQFF. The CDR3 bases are TGCGCCAGCAGCTTGAGAGGGGGGACTATTAGCTCCTACAATGAGCAGTTCTTC.

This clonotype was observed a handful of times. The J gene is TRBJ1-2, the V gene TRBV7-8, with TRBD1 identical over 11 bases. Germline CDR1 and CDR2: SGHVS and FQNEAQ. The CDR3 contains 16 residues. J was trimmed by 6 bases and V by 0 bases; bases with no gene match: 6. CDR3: CASSLAGTGGADGYTF. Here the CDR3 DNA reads TGTGCCAGCAGCTTAGCAGGGACAGGGGGAGCGGATGGCTACACCTTC.

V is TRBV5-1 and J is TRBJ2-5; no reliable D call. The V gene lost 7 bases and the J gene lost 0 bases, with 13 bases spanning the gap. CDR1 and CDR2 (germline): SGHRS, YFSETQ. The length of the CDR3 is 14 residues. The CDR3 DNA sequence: TGCGCCAGCTCTGGAACCCCAAACCAAGAGACCCAGTACTTC. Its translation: CASSGTPNQETQYF.

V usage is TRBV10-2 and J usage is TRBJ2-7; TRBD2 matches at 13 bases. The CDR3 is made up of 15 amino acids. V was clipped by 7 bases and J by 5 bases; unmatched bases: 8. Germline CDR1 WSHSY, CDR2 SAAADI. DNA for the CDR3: TGCGCCAGCACCCTCGGACTAGCGGGAGTGAACGAGCAGTACTTC. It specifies CASTLGLAGVNEQYF.

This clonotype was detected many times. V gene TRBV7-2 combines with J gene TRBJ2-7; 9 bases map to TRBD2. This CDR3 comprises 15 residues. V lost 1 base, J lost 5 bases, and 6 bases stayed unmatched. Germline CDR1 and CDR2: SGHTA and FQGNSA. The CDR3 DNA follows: TGTGCCAGCAGCTTAGGCGGGAGGGCCTCGGACGAGCAGTACTTC. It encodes CASSLGGRASDEQYF.

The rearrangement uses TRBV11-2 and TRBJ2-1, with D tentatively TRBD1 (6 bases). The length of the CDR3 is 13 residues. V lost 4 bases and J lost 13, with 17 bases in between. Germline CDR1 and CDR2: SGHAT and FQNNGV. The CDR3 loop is CASSYSTTGQQFF. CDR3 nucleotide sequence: TGTGCCAGCAGCTATTCGACGACAGGTCAACAGTTCTTC.

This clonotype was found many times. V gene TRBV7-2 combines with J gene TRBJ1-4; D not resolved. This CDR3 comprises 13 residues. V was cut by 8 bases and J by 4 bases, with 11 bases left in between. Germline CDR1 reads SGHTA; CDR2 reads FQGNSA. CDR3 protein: CASAGRNNEKLFF. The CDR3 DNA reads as TGTGCCAGCGCCGGACGGAATAATGAAAAACTGTTTTTT.

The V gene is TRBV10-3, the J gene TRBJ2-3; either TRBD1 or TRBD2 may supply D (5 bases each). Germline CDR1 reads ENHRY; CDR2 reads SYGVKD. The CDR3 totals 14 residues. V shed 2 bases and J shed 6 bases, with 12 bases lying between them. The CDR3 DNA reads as TGTGCCATCAGTGAGGGGGACCCCCTCGATACGCAGTATTTT. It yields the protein CAISEGDPLDTQYF.

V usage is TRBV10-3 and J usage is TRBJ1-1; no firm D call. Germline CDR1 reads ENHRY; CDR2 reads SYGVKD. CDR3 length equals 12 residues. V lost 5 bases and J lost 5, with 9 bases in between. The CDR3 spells CAISLVGTEAFF. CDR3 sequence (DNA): TGTGCCATCAGTTTGGTGGGGACTGAAGCTTTCTTT.

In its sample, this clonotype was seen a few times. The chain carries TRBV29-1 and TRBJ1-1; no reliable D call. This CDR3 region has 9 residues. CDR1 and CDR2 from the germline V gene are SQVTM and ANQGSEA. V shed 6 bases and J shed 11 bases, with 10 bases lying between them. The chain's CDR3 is CSVDAEAFF. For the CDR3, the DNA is TGCAGCGTCGACGCGGAGGCTTTCTTT.